This entry is about one TCR beta chain. Its antigen is not identified. Trimming took off 5 bases at V and 5 bases at J, with 15 bases between the two ends. Germline CDR1 and CDR2: LNHNV and YYDKDF (reference sequence). CDR3 length equals 14 residues. This specimen comes from a study of T cell responses to AZD1222 COVID-19 vaccine. The study, taken as a whole, reports: Dominant at 160-218 and 743-854, vaccine-associated CD4 TCRs also spanned spike. Unmutated variant regions reportedly attract nearly half of all spike-specific TCRs. Donors skewed white British and female; clonal diversity was possibly underestimated. Seropositivity was recorded at baseline in only a handful of AZD1222 recipients.

Clones were sequenced by immunoSEQ multiplex PCR, and TCRdb holds only the in-frame ones, with some missing. The data contain roughly 86,000 clones, approximately 81% of them singletons. The chain combines TRBV15 with TRBJ1-1; unclear D gene. The TCR originated in an adult who received the AZD1222 COVID-19 vaccine. The sequencing here drew on peripheral blood, taken 28 days after the second AZD1222 dose. CDR3 region: CATSENPTTTEAFF. In DNA form, the CDR3 reads TGTGCCACCAGCGAGAACCCAACGACGACTGAAGCTTTCTTT.